This T cell receptor beta chain derives from a study of lymphopenia after photon versus proton radiotherapy. Study-wide findings and caveats: Authors raise, but do not show, better survival with proton therapy. After the lymphocyte nadir, photon-treated repertoires showed oligoclonal expansion, especially of CD8+ Temra cells. Proton therapy kept repertoires fairly stable, unlike photons, which gained effector/memory cells.

Libraries were prepared by immunoSEQ multiplex PCR; TCRdb keeps only in-frame clonotypes and omits some of them. The sample shows more than 25,000 clones, around 83% of them seen only once. V lost 4 bases and J lost 0, with 7 bases in between. Germline V CDR1 and CDR2: MNHEY, SMNVEV (reference sequence). The CDR3 is made up of 14 amino acids. A note on this clone: The antigen remains undetermined.

The clonotype originates from a woman aged 45-59 years with pancreatic cancer. The input for sequencing was peripheral blood, taken from a patient treated with photon-based radiotherapy. J is TRBJ1-5 and V is TRBV27; possible D gene TRBD1, 6 bases. CDR3 coding DNA: TGTGCCAGCAGTTCACAGGGTAGCAATCAGCCCCAGCATTTT. This encodes CASSSQGSNQPQHF.